The 18 T cell receptor beta chains below come from one sample, sequenced in a study of CD8+ T cells in alopecia areata. The authors extracted RNA and reverse transcribed it into cDNA as the sequencing template. Here immunoSEQ multiplex PCR was the method, and the copy in TCRdb shows in-frame clones only, minus some. This repertoire shows about 180,000 clones, about 47% found once; its top ten account for 10%. Treatment of the sample: oral pan-JAK inhibitor, 5-10 mg twice daily. The sample consisted of CD8+ T cells sorted from blood, taken around week 53, from a patient treated with tofacitinib. All receptors come from a human donor with alopecia areata.

This clone showed up just a few times. In nucleotides, the CDR3 is TGCGCCAGCAGCTTGGGTCTTAGCGGGGACGAGCAGTTCTTC. Translation: CASSLGLSGDEQFF. The chain links TRBV5-1 to TRBJ2-1; 8 bases line up with TRBD2. The ends lost 0 bases at V and 10 bases at J; junction bases unmatched: 6. CDR1 SGHRS and CDR2 YFSETQ come from the germline V gene. The CDR3 has 14 amino acids.

The chain couples TRBV7-3 to TRBJ1-2; D remains unclear. There are 12 residues in the CDR3. Germline loops: CDR1 SGHTA, CDR2 FQGTGA. Between the trimmed V and J ends, which lost 11 bases and 2 bases, there was a span of 12 bases. The CDR3: CAGKNPNYGYTF. CDR3 DNA sequence: TGTGCCGGGAAAAACCCGAACTATGGCTACACCTTC.

Remarks on this clone: Other nucleotide sequences from this sample produce the same CDR3. This sequence joins TRBV19 and TRBJ2-5; unclear D gene. Germline V gene sequence: CDR1 LNHDA, CDR2 SQIVND (reference sequence). Trimming cost V 0 bases and J 3 bases, with 5 bases left between them. CDR3 size: 13 residues. CDR3 sequence (DNA): TGTGCCAGTAGTATAGACAGCGAAGAGACCCAGTACTTC. Translating it yields CASSIDSEETQYF.

The rearrangement joins TRBV5-1 to TRBJ2-5; 10 positions match TRBD2. Germline lookup yields CDR1 SGHRS and CDR2 YFSETQ. CDR3 length: 14 residues. Unmatched junction bases numbered 1, after V lost 0 bases and J lost 5 bases. The CDR3 sequence is CASSLVLAGETQYF. CDR3 nucleotides: TGCGCCAGCAGCTTGGTACTAGCGGGGGAGACCCAGTACTTC.

The chain carries TRBV7-9 and TRBJ2-7; 7 bases line up with TRBD1. Germline V gene sequence: CDR1 SEHNR, CDR2 FQNEAQ (reference sequence). CDR3 size: 13 residues. Trimming removed 5 bases from V and 1 base from J; junction bases left unmatched: 2. CDR3 residues: CASSRQGSYEQYF. In nucleotides, the CDR3 is TGTGCCAGCAGCCGACAGGGTTCCTACGAGCAGTACTTC.

CDR3 coding DNA: TGTGCCACCAGCAGAGAGCGGGGGGGCTCGGATACGCAGTATTTT. Its translation is CATSRERGGSDTQYF. The chain links TRBV15 to TRBJ2-3; 9 bases match TRBD2. V shed 0 bases and J 6 bases; nucleotides not matched to a gene: 4. CDR3 size: 15 residues. Germline loops: CDR1 LNHNV, CDR2 YYDKDF (reference sequence).

V is TRBV30 and J is TRBJ2-1, with D uncertain. The CDR3 loop spans 13 amino acids. From germline, CDR1 is GTSNPN and CDR2 SVGIG (reference sequence). With 2 bases removed from V and 5 bases from J, the gap between germline ends came to 10 bases. The CDR3 bases are TGTGCCTGGAGTACCCGCTGGGACAATGAGCAGTTCTTC. Amino acid sequence: CAWSTRWDNEQFF.

Only a few counts were recorded for this clone. The same CDR3 can be traced to other DNA sequences in this sample. The chain has TRBV2 and TRBJ2-3; D is possibly TRBD2 (5 bases). The germline CDR1 and CDR2 sequences are SNHLY and FYNNEI. V gave up 5 bases and J gave up 3 bases, with 6 bases separating them. The CDR3 is 12 amino acids. CDR3 in amino acids: CASSSGTDTQYF. The CDR3 nucleotides read TGTGCCAGCAGTTCGGGGACAGATACGCAGTATTTT. Filled out from reference TRBV2 and TRBJ2-3, the complete variable domain reads EPEVTQTPSHQVTQMGQEVILRCVPISNHLYFYWYRQILGQKVEFLVSFYNNEISEKSEIFDDQFSVERPDGSNFTLKIRSTKLEDSAMYFCASSSGTDTQYFGPGTRLTVL.

This clone has only a few counts. The chain carries TRBV29-1 and TRBJ1-1, with D perhaps TRBD1 (6 bases). Germline V gives CDR1 SQVTM, CDR2 ANQGSEA. The CDR3 contains 12 residues. V lost 4 bases and J lost 5, with 11 bases in between. DNA of the CDR3: TGCAGCGTTGTGGAGGGGGGTACTGAAGCTTTCTTT. This codes for CSVVEGGTEAFF.

This clone was recorded only once. CDR3 in amino acids: CASSTIIPGEETQYF. The CDR3 nucleotides read TGTGCCAGCAGCACCATTATCCCCGGGGAGGAGACCCAGTACTTC. The V gene is TRBV7-2, the J gene TRBJ2-5, with TRBD2 as a possible D gene (5 bases). V was shortened by 5 bases and J by 5 bases, with 18 bases between the two germline ends. CDR1 SGHTA and CDR2 FQGNSA come from the germline V gene. This CDR3 is 15 amino acids long.

The V and J genes are TRBV2 and TRBJ1-5; TRBD1 is a possible D gene (5 bases). V dropped 4 bases and J dropped 8 bases, with 15 bases sitting between them. Germline CDR1 and CDR2: SNHLY and FYNNEI. The CDR3 is made up of 14 amino acids. The CDR3 DNA follows: TGTGCCAGCAGTGGTGGGGCAGGGTTAGAGCCCCAGCATTTT. This gives the protein CASSGGAGLEPQHF.

This clone was seen only a few times. The chain combines TRBV13 with TRBJ2-2; possible D gene TRBD1, 6 bases. Germline V gene sequence: CDR1 PRHDT, CDR2 FYEKMQ (reference sequence). This CDR3 is 18 amino acids long. The V end was cut by 0 bases, the J end by 0 bases, with 14 bases between. The CDR3 region is CASSLGLGHFANTGELFF. CDR3 nucleotides: TGTGCCAGCAGCTTAGGCCTGGGACACTTCGCGAACACCGGGGAGCTGTTTTTT.

This clone has only one observation. The J gene is TRBJ2-1, the V gene TRBV2, with D possibly being TRBD1 (6 bases). The V gene's germline CDR1 is SNHLY and CDR2 FYNNEI. CDR3 length: 15 residues. V was cut by 4 bases and J by 0 bases, with 10 bases left in between. In nucleotides, the CDR3 is TGTGCCAGCAGTGCCGACAGGAGCTCCTACAATGAGCAGTTCTTC. It encodes CASSADRSSYNEQFF.

This rearrangement joins TRBV4-2 to TRBJ1-2; D is ambiguous. The CDR3 consists of 13 residues. V was pared by 0 bases and J by 8 bases, with 10 bases between. From germline, CDR1 is LGHNA and CDR2 YNFKEQ. The CDR3, as DNA: TGTGCCAGCAGCCAAGATCGTTCCGAAGGCTACACCTTC. It translates to CASSQDRSEGYTF.

The chain employs TRBV7-9 and TRBJ2-7; 9 bases agree with TRBD2. Trimming removed 5 bases from V and 3 bases from J; junction bases left unmatched: 8. The CDR3 totals 15 residues. Per germline, CDR1 SEHNR and CDR2 FQNEAQ (reference sequence). CDR3 coding DNA: TGTGCCAGCAGCAACCCCGGCGGGGGGGACTACGAGCAGTACTTC. This codes for CASSNPGGGDYEQYF.

The chain links TRBV13 to TRBJ2-3; maybe TRBD2 (5 bases). Trimming shortened V by 0 bases and J by 4 bases, and 5 bases separated the two germline ends. This CDR3 spans 13 amino acids. From germline, CDR1 is PRHDT and CDR2 FYEKMQ (reference sequence). The CDR3 is CASSLGRADTQYF. The CDR3 nucleotides are TGTGCCAGCAGCTTAGGGAGGGCAGATACGCAGTATTTT.

This clone was recorded a few times. The gene calls are TRBV5-6 and TRBJ2-7; no reliable D call. CDR1 SGHDT and CDR2 YYEEEE come from the germline V gene. The CDR3 is 12 amino acids. Trimming cost V 5 bases and J 2 bases, with 8 bases left between them. CDR3 amino acids: CASSYSAYEQYF. The DNA for the CDR3 is TGTGCCAGCAGTTACTCGGCCTACGAGCAGTACTTC.

This chain joins TRBV27 and TRBJ2-3; 9 bases map to TRBD1. The CDR3 is 15 residues long. Germline CDR1 and CDR2: MNHEY and SMNVEV (reference sequence). V was pared by 10 bases and J by 1 base, with 9 bases of the junction left unmatched. CDR3 sequence reads: CATLPWDRGTDTQYF. The CDR3 bases are TGTGCCACCTTACCCTGGGACAGGGGCACAGATACGCAGTATTTT.